This passage covers 17 T cell receptor beta chains from one sample sequenced in a study of OX40 agonist ivuxolimab in advanced cancers. The protocol was immunoSEQ multiplex PCR, while the TCRdb copy is restricted to in-frame clones and leaves out a portion. The sample lists approximately 84,000 clones, just over 85% occurring once. Here the sequenced sample was CD4+ or CD8+ T cells sorted from blood, taken in a trial of the OX40 agonist ivuxolimab. The receptors were sampled from an adult with an advanced solid tumor such as melanoma, head and neck, liver or kidney cancer.

The chain is built from TRBV28 and TRBJ2-6; D gene ambiguous. Trimming removed 5 bases from V and 0 bases from J, with 14 bases in between. Germline CDR1 reads MDHEN; CDR2 reads SYDVKM. This CDR3 spans 17 amino acids. The CDR3 reads CASSPPQWASGANVLTF. DNA of the CDR3: TGTGCCAGCAGTCCCCCCCAGTGGGCCTCTGGGGCCAACGTCCTGACTTTC.

This clone occurred a few times. The chain links TRBV4-1 to TRBJ2-6; 15 nucleotides align to TRBD2. Germline values: CDR1 MGHRA, CDR2 YSYEKL. Trimming removed 1 base from V and 3 bases from J; junction bases left unmatched: 4. The CDR3 covers 19 residues. This CDR3 is CASSQGTSGGAFGANVLTF. CDR3 bases: TGCGCCAGCAGCCAAGGGACTAGCGGGGGGGCCTTTGGGGCCAACGTCCTGACTTTC.

This clone was counted only a few times. This sequence joins TRBV28 and TRBJ1-2; D gene ambiguous. The CDR3 is made up of 13 amino acids. Trimming stripped 7 bases from V and 2 bases from J, with 11 bases between. Germline V gives CDR1 MDHEN, CDR2 SYDVKM. The CDR3 region is CASIKGRNYGYTF. CDR3 coding DNA: TGTGCCAGCATCAAAGGGAGGAACTATGGCTACACCTTC.

The chain combines TRBV5-1 with TRBJ1-5; 7 nucleotides agree with TRBD1. After removal of 4 bases from V and 5 bases from J, the junction contained 9 bases not matched to a gene. The CDR3 has 15 residues. CDR1 is SGHRS, CDR2 YFSETQ, per germline. CDR3 protein: CASSLEGAPYQPQHF. As DNA, the CDR3 is TGCGCCAGCAGCCTTGAGGGGGCGCCCTATCAGCCCCAGCATTTT.

This chain joins TRBV18 and TRBJ2-7; no firm D call. V was cut by 3 bases and J by 1 base, with 7 bases left in between. The CDR3 sequence is 13 residues long. Germline V CDR1 and CDR2: KGHSH, LQKENI. This chain's CDR3 is CASSPVESYEQYF. CDR3 in DNA: TGTGCCAGCTCACCTGTCGAGTCCTACGAGCAGTACTTC.

This chain joins TRBV19 and TRBJ2-3; 8 bases fit TRBD2. The CDR3 contains 15 residues. The V gene's germline CDR1 is LNHDA and CDR2 SQIVND (reference sequence). V dropped 5 bases and J dropped 1; count of bases not matched to a gene: 5. CDR3 in amino acids: CASSVQRGRTDTQYF. Written as DNA, the CDR3 is TGTGCCAGTAGTGTCCAGCGGGGGCGCACAGATACGCAGTATTTT.

The J gene is TRBJ1-6, the V gene TRBV9; D not resolved. Germline lookup yields CDR1 SGDLS and CDR2 YYNGEE. The ends were cut back, 4 bases at V and 4 bases at J, with 3 bases in the middle. The CDR3 has 12 residues. The DNA for the CDR3 is TGTGCCAGCAGCAGGTATAATTCACCCCTCCACTTT. It encodes CASSRYNSPLHF.

This rearrangement joins TRBV19 to TRBJ1-3, with TRBD1 matching 7 bases. Germline CDR1 reads LNHDA; CDR2 reads SQIVND (reference sequence). V lost 7 bases to trimming and J lost 6 bases; unmatched junction nucleotides: 15. The CDR3 covers 16 residues. CDR3 region: CASIPRGQASQNTIYF. In DNA form, the CDR3 reads TGTGCCAGTATCCCGAGGGGGCAGGCCAGCCAAAACACCATATATTTT.

This clone has only a few counts. The chain has TRBV5-1 and TRBJ1-4, with 7 bases matching TRBD1. With V trimmed by 4 bases and J by 8 bases, 8 bases remained unmatched. This CDR3 has 14 residues. Germline lookup yields CDR1 SGHRS and CDR2 YFSETQ. The CDR3 loop reads CASSARQGGEKLFF. In nucleotides, the CDR3 is TGCGCCAGCAGCGCTCGACAGGGCGGCGAAAAACTGTTTTTT. Full variable domain (outside the CDR3, taken from reference TRBV5-1 and TRBJ1-4): KAGVTQTPRYLIKTRGQQVTLSCSPISGHRSVSWYQQTPGQGLQFLFEYFSETQRNKGNFPGRFSGRQFSNSRSEMNVSTLELGDSALYLCASSARQGGEKLFFGSGTQLSVL.

This chain connects TRBV10-1 to TRBJ1-4; TRBD1 matches at 7 bases. V gave up 10 bases and J gave up 5 bases; unmatched junction bases: 10. The CDR3 runs to 14 residues. Germline CDR1 and CDR2: WNHNN and SYGVQD (reference sequence). CDR3 region: CAKYPTGSNEKLFF. The CDR3 DNA is TGCGCCAAATACCCGACAGGGTCGAATGAAAAACTGTTTTTT.

This clone has just a few counts. This chain connects TRBV5-1 to TRBJ2-6, with D perhaps TRBD1 or TRBD2 (6 bases each). V was shortened by 4 bases and J by 2 bases, with 7 bases between the two germline ends. Germline assignment: CDR1 SGHRS and CDR2 YFSETQ. This CDR3 comprises 14 residues. The CDR3 DNA reads TGCGCCAGCAGCGGGGGGCCTGGGGCCAACGTCCTGACTTTC. Its protein product is CASSGGPGANVLTF.

This clone was detected only once. CDR3 sequence (DNA): TGTGCCAGCAGTGCAGACTCGCCGGATACGCAGTATTTT. Protein sequence: CASSADSPDTQYF. J is TRBJ2-3 and V is TRBV6-4; D gene unclear. CDR1 and CDR2 from the germline V gene are MRHNA and SNTAGT. This CDR3 comprises 13 residues. V gave up 4 bases and J gave up 6 bases, with 11 bases separating them.

The rearrangement uses TRBV7-6 and TRBJ2-7, with D perhaps matching TRBD2 (5 bases). The ends were cut back, 1 base at V and 7 bases at J, with 11 bases in the middle. The CDR3 sequence is 13 residues long. The germline V gene has CDR1 SGHVS and CDR2 FNYEAQ. The chain's CDR3 is CASSLEYRGEQYF. CDR3 coding DNA: TGTGCCAGCAGCTTAGAATACCGGGGTGAGCAGTACTTC. Looking up the rest from reference TRBV7-6 and TRBJ2-7 gives the full variable domain: GAGVSQSPRYKVTKRGQDVALRCDPISGHVSLYWYRQALGQGPEFLTYFNYEAQQDKSGLPNDRFSAERPEGSISTLTIQRTEQRDSAMYRCASSLEYRGEQYFGPGTRLTVT.

This chain connects TRBV28 to TRBJ1-2, with TRBD1 identical over 9 bases. CDR1 is MDHEN, CDR2 SYDVKM, per germline. The CDR3 contains 15 residues. J was trimmed by 6 bases and V by 5 bases; bases with no gene match: 10. The CDR3 region has the DNA TGTGCCAGCAGTAGACCCGGGACAGGGACGAATGGCTACACCTTC. Translated, it gives CASSRPGTGTNGYTF.

Remarks on this clone: One end of the junction varies from germline; a read error may be responsible. The chain uses TRBV6-5 and TRBJ2-2, with D possibly TRBD2 on 7 matching bases. Germline CDR1 and CDR2: MNHEY and SVGAGI. This CDR3 has 14 residues. The CDR3 reads CASSTARGAGELFF. CDR3 in DNA: TGTGCCAGCAGTACAGCTCGGGGGGCCGGAGAGCTGTTTTTT.

This clone was seen a handful of times. The chain couples TRBV2 to TRBJ1-2; no clear D. The V gene's germline CDR1 is SNHLY and CDR2 FYNNEI. The V end lost 4 bases, the J end lost 2 bases, and 2 bases lay between the germline ends. The CDR3 sequence is 11 residues long. The DNA of the CDR3 is TGTGCCAGCAGTGCAAACTATGGCTACACCTTC. It codes for CASSANYGYTF.

The chain carries TRBV29-1 and TRBJ1-1; 10 bases are a match to TRBD1. Trimming cost V 3 bases and J 4 bases; bases outside gene matches: 8. CDR3 length equals 15 residues. CDR1 and CDR2 from the germline V gene are SQVTM and ANQGSEA. The CDR3 nucleotides are TGCAGCGTTGAGCTCGGGACAGGGGTTGCCACTGAAGCTTTCTTT. Its protein product is CSVELGTGVATEAFF.